These 26 T cell receptor beta chains were all obtained from the same sample, sequenced in a study of shared clonotypes between healthy human individuals. Clones were sequenced by immunoSEQ multiplex PCR, and TCRdb holds only the in-frame ones, with some missing. This sample yields around 750,000 clones, of which over 65% are seen a single time; approximately 1.8% belongs to the top ten. Material for sequencing was memory CD4+ T cells sorted from blood. Documented subset: CD45RA-negative fraction. These receptors all stem from a woman between 25 and 40 years old in good health.

As to this clone: Other DNA variants within this sample encode the same CDR3. This chain uses TRBV5-1 with TRBJ2-1; a possible D gene is TRBD1 (6 bases). Germline assignment: CDR1 SGHRS and CDR2 YFSETQ. This CDR3 has 15 residues. V lost 4 bases and J 1 base, leaving 12 bases between the germline ends. Here the CDR3 DNA reads TGCGCCAGCAGCCTAACAGGGAGTTCCTACAATGAGCAGTTCTTC. This encodes CASSLTGSSYNEQFF.

This clone was seen a handful of times. V is TRBV15 and J is TRBJ2-7; D is unresolved. CDR1 and CDR2 from the germline V gene are LNHNV and YYDKDF (reference sequence). V shed 0 bases and J shed 6 bases, with 12 bases lying between them. This CDR3 is built from 14 residues. CDR3 amino acids: CATSRDRTLSEQYF. The CDR3 DNA reads as TGTGCCACCAGCAGAGATCGAACCCTCTCCGAGCAGTACTTC. Together with reference TRBV15 and TRBJ2-7, the CDR3 gives the full variable domain: DAMVIQNPRYQVTQFGKPVTLSCSQTLNHNVMYWYQQKSSQAPKLLFHYYDKDFNNEADTPDNFQSRRPNTSFCFLDIRSPGLGDTAMYLCATSRDRTLSEQYFGPGTRLTVT.

J is TRBJ1-4 and V is TRBV28; D is perhaps TRBD1 (5 bases). The V gene lost 7 bases and the J gene lost 2 bases, with 8 bases spanning the gap. Germline CDR1 and CDR2: MDHEN and SYDVKM. The CDR3 loop spans 13 amino acids. The CDR3 DNA follows: TGTGCCAGCACCGGACATACTAATGAAAAACTGTTTTTT. Its protein is CASTGHTNEKLFF.

The V call is TRBV2, the J call TRBJ1-5; 7 positions agree with TRBD1. After removal of 7 bases from V and 6 bases from J, the junction contained 6 bases not matched to a gene. This CDR3 has 13 residues. In germline, CDR1 is SNHLY, CDR2 FYNNEI. The chain's CDR3 is CASMIQGSQPQHF. CDR3 DNA: TGTGCCAGCATGATACAGGGGTCTCAGCCCCAGCATTTT.

This clone was observed a handful of times. The chain recombines TRBV4-1 with TRBJ2-4; D not resolved. The CDR3 loop spans 17 amino acids. Germline V CDR1 and CDR2: MGHRA, YSYEKL. V was pared by 1 base and J by 3 bases, with 16 bases between. CDR3 in DNA: TGCGCCAGCAGCCAAGTGGGAAGTGCCAAGGACAAAAACATTCAGTACTTC. Amino acid sequence: CASSQVGSAKDKNIQYF.

CDR3 amino acids: CASRKLAGGPNEQFF. DNA of the CDR3: TGTGCCAGCAGAAAACTAGCGGGAGGGCCTAATGAGCAGTTCTTC. This chain connects TRBV11-2 to TRBJ2-1; 13 bases align to TRBD2. The CDR3 is made up of 15 amino acids. Per germline, CDR1 SGHAT and CDR2 FQNNGV. The J segment lost 7 bases and the V segment lost 6 bases, leaving 6 bases of the junction unmatched. Combining the CDR3 with reference TRBV11-2 and TRBJ2-1 gives the whole variable domain EAGVAQSPRYKIIEKRQSVAFWCNPISGHATLYWYQQILGQGPKLLIQFQNNGVVDDSQLPKDRFSAERLKGVDSTLKIQPAKLEDSAVYLCASRKLAGGPNEQFFGPGTRLTVL.

The V and J genes are TRBV5-6 and TRBJ1-3; 10 nucleotides line up with TRBD1. The germline gives CDR1 SGHDT, CDR2 YYEEEE. CDR3 size: 16 residues. The junction had 2 bases not matched to a gene; V was cut back by 2 bases and J by 0 bases. The CDR3 DNA reads as TGTGCCAGCAGCTTCTGGGACAGGGGCTCTGGAAACACCATATATTTT. It encodes CASSFWDRGSGNTIYF.

This clone was seen a few times. This rearrangement joins TRBV19 to TRBJ2-1; 7 bases align to TRBD2. Germline CDR1 LNHDA, CDR2 SQIVND (reference sequence). The CDR3 covers 15 residues. The trim removed 4 bases at V and 6 bases at J, leaving 9 bases unmatched. The CDR3 coding sequence is TGTGCCAGTAGTAGGGCCGGGAGGTCAGGCAATGAGCAGTTCTTC. Protein sequence: CASSRAGRSGNEQFF.

The chain employs TRBV5-6 and TRBJ2-1, with D perhaps matching TRBD1 or TRBD2 (5 bases each). CDR1 and CDR2 (germline): SGHDT, YYEEEE. The CDR3 contains 15 residues. V was shortened by 2 bases and J by 9 bases, with 18 bases between the two germline ends. The CDR3 reads CASSLVYERDGEQFF. CDR3 coding DNA: TGTGCCAGCAGCTTAGTCTATGAGAGGGACGGTGAGCAGTTCTTC.

The chain couples TRBV25-1 to TRBJ1-6; 8 bases line up with TRBD1. The CDR3 consists of 15 residues. V lost 3 bases to trimming and J lost 7 bases; unmatched junction nucleotides: 5. Germline V gives CDR1 MGHDK, CDR2 SYGVNS. Here the CDR3 reads CASSDTRGLNSPLHF. The CDR3 DNA reads TGTGCCAGCAGTGATACCAGGGGGCTCAATTCACCCCTCCACTTT.

The rearrangement uses TRBV5-1 and TRBJ1-2; D ambiguous. The germline V gene encodes CDR1 SGHRS and CDR2 YFSETQ. V was shortened by 0 bases and J by 1 base, with 25 bases between the two germline ends. This CDR3 has 20 residues. CDR3 sequence reads: CASSLAGGGRPSSVNYGYTF. In DNA, the CDR3 is TGCGCCAGCAGCTTGGCCGGCGGAGGGCGCCCCTCAAGCGTTAACTATGGCTACACCTTC.

The chain couples TRBV5-4 to TRBJ2-1, with 13 bases lining up with TRBD2. This CDR3 spans 15 amino acids. Germline lookup yields CDR1 SGHNT and CDR2 YYREEE (reference sequence). J was trimmed by 7 bases and V by 4 bases; bases with no gene match: 5. As DNA, the CDR3 is TGTGCCAGCAGCAGCGGGACTAGCGGGAATAATGAGCAGTTCTTC. Translation: CASSSGTSGNNEQFF.

This chain links TRBV2 with TRBJ2-3; 13 bases are a match to TRBD2. With 9 bases clipped from V and 4 bases from J, the junction kept 1 base outside the gene matches. Germline CDR1 is SNHLY and CDR2 is FYNNEI. This CDR3 spans 13 amino acids. CDR3 nucleotide sequence: TGTGCCAGAGGACTAGCGGGGGCAGATACGCAGTATTTT. It yields the protein CARGLAGADTQYF.

The chain is built from TRBV15 and TRBJ2-7, with a possible D match to TRBD1 (6 bases). The V gene lost 6 bases and the J gene lost 4 bases, with 13 bases spanning the gap. There are 13 residues in the CDR3. From germline, CDR1 is LNHNV and CDR2 YYDKDF (reference sequence). CDR3 coding DNA: TGTGCCACCAGTACAGGGTCCAAATACGAGCAGTACTTC. This codes for CATSTGSKYEQYF. Complete variable domain (other parts from reference TRBV15 and TRBJ2-7): DAMVIQNPRYQVTQFGKPVTLSCSQTLNHNVMYWYQQKSSQAPKLLFHYYDKDFNNEADTPDNFQSRRPNTSFCFLDIRSPGLGDTAMYLCATSTGSKYEQYFGPGTRLTVT.

The chain combines TRBV5-4 with TRBJ1-1; 12 bases match TRBD1. Trimming took 4 bases from V and 6 from J; bases not matched to a gene: 16. This CDR3 region has 18 residues. Germline V gene data show CDR1 as SGHNT and CDR2 as YYREEE (reference sequence). The CDR3 DNA follows: TGTGCCAGCAGCCCAGCCGGGACAGGGGGCGTTCGAGCCGCTGAAGCTTTCTTT. Protein: CASSPAGTGGVRAAEAFF.

The CDR3 DNA is TGTGCCAGCGAACCTGAGATTCACTACGAGCAGTACTTC. It specifies CASEPEIHYEQYF. V is TRBV6-1 and J is TRBJ2-7; D uncertain. CDR1 is MNHNS and CDR2 is SASEGT in the germline V gene. The CDR3 spans 13 residues. V shed 8 bases and J shed 3 bases, with 14 bases lying between them.

This rearrangement joins TRBV29-1 to TRBJ1-3; D is possibly TRBD1 (5 bases). The CDR3 has 12 residues. The V and J ends lost 4 bases and 7 bases respectively, with 11 bases between them. CDR1 and CDR2 (germline): SQVTM, ANQGSEA. This CDR3 reads CSVGDQLNTIYF. As DNA, the CDR3 is TGCAGCGTTGGGGACCAACTCAACACCATATATTTT.

This chain uses TRBV2 with TRBJ1-2, with a tentative D call TRBD1 (5 bases). From germline, CDR1 is SNHLY and CDR2 FYNNEI. The CDR3 totals 15 residues. With 8 bases removed from V and 6 bases from J, the gap between germline ends came to 22 bases. Here the CDR3 DNA reads TGTGCCAGCCGACCATACTCCGGGACTATGGATGGCTACACCTTC. Translating gives CASRPYSGTMDGYTF.

The chain recombines TRBV6-1 with TRBJ1-4; no definite D call. Germline values: CDR1 MNHNS, CDR2 SASEGT. The CDR3 runs to 13 residues. V shed 2 bases and J shed 5 bases, with 6 bases lying between them. Here the CDR3 DNA reads TGTGCCAGCAGTGAACGGGAAAATGAAAAACTGTTTTTT. This sequence encodes CASSERENEKLFF.

The chain has TRBV4-1 and TRBJ2-7; 10 bases agree with TRBD1. The germline gives CDR1 MGHRA, CDR2 YSYEKL. The CDR3 runs 16 residues. The trim removed 2 bases at V and 2 bases at J, leaving 6 bases unmatched. This chain's CDR3 is CASSQSRDRGTYEQYF. In nucleotides, the CDR3 is TGCGCCAGCAGCCAATCCCGGGACAGGGGAACCTACGAGCAGTACTTC.

This clone was observed a few times. The chain links TRBV27 to TRBJ2-7; 8 bases fit TRBD1. Germline CDR1 and CDR2: MNHEY and SMNVEV (reference sequence). Germline trimming cut 2 bases from V and 5 bases from J; bases unmatched to any gene: 11. The CDR3 has 16 residues. This CDR3 is CASSLTRTGLVNEQYF. The CDR3 bases are TGTGCCAGCAGTTTAACCCGGACAGGGCTGGTGAACGAGCAGTACTTC.

This clone was detected only a few times. The CDR3 DNA reads as TGTGCCAGTAGTTCAACCGGCGGCAACCGGTACAATGAGCAGTTCTTC. Protein sequence: CASSSTGGNRYNEQFF. This chain links TRBV19 with TRBJ2-1; D unclear. CDR3 length equals 16 residues. CDR1 LNHDA and CDR2 SQIVND come from the germline V gene (reference sequence). Trimming left V 5 bases short and J 4 bases short, with 18 bases between.

The CDR3 DNA reads TGTGCCAGTAGTATATATGGGAACACTGAAGCTTTCTTT. Translation: CASSIYGNTEAFF. The chain has TRBV19 and TRBJ1-1; D is unresolved. CDR1 is LNHDA, CDR2 SQIVND, per germline (reference sequence). V was pared by 2 bases and J by 1 base, with 5 bases between. The CDR3 is 13 amino acids.

The chain joins TRBV21-1 to TRBJ2-7. TRBV21-1 is tagged as a pseudogene. This CDR3 region has 11 residues. CDR3 region: CASSRSYEQYF. The DNA for the CDR3 is TGTGCCAGCAGCAGGTCATACGAGCAGTACTTC.

This clone came up many times. This chain joins TRBV10-3 and TRBJ1-6; D might be TRBD1 (5 bases). This CDR3 spans 14 amino acids. The V end lost 7 bases, the J end lost 6 bases, and 13 bases lay between the germline ends. Per germline, CDR1 ENHRY and CDR2 SYGVKD. CDR3 region: CAINREQGNSPLHF. CDR3 coding DNA: TGTGCCATCAATAGAGAGCAGGGTAATTCACCCCTCCACTTT.

A single count supports this clone. The V gene is TRBV29-1, the J gene TRBJ2-1; 12 bases are a match to TRBD2. The CDR3 loop spans 15 amino acids. V gave up 7 bases and J gave up 6 bases; unmatched junction bases: 10. Germline V gene lookup returns CDR1 SQVTM and CDR2 ANQGSEA. The CDR3 DNA follows: TGCAGCGCCCAGGGGCTAGCGGGAGGGCCCAATGAGCAGTTCTTC. Encoded protein: CSAQGLAGGPNEQFF.